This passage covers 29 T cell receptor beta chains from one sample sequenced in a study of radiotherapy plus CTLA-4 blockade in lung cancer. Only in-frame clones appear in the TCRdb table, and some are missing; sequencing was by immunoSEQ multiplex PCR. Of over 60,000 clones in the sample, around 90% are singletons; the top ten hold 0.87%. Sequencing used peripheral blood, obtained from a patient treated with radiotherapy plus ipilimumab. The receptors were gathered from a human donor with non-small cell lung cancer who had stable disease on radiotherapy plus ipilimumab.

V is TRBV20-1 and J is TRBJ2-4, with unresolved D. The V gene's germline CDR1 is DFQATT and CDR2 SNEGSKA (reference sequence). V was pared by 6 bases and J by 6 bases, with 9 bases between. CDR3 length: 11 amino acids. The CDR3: CSATDGNIQYF. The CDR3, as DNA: TGCAGTGCCACGGACGGAAACATTCAGTACTTC.

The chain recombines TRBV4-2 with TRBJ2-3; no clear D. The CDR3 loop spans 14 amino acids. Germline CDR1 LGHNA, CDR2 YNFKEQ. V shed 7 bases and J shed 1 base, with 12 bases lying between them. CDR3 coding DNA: TGTGCCAGCACCCCTATACCAGGCACAGATACGCAGTATTTT. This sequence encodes CASTPIPGTDTQYF.

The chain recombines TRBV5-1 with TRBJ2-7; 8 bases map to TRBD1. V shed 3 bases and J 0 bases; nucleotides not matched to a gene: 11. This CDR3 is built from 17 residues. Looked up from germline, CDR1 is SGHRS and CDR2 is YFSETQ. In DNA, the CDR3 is TGCGCCAGCAGCTGGGGAATCGGGACAGGCTACTCCTACGAGCAGTACTTC. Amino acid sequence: CASSWGIGTGYSYEQYF.

The DNA for the CDR3 is TGTGCCAGCAGCACCGGGACAGCCTATGGCCGCACCTTC. Translated, it gives CASSTGTAYGRTF. The V gene is TRBV7-2, the J gene TRBJ1-2, with 7 nucleotides matching TRBD1. This CDR3 has 13 residues. V trimming: 5 bases; J trimming: 13 bases; junction bases outside the gene matches: 13. Germline assignment: CDR1 SGHTA and CDR2 FQGNSA.

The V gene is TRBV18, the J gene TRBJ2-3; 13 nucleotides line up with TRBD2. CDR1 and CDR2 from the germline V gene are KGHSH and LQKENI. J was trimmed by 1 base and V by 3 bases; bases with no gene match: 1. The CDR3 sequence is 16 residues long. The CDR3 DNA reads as TGTGCCAGCTCACCCGGGACTAGCGGGGGCACAGATACGCAGTATTTT. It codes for CASSPGTSGGTDTQYF.

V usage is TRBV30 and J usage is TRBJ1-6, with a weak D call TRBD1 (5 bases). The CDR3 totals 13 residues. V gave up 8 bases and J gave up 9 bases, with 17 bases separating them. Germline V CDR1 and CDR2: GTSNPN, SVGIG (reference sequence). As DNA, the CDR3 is TGTGCCGGAACCAGGGATTTGCGTTCACCCCTCCACTTT. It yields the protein CAGTRDLRSPLHF. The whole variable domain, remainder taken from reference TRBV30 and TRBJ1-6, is SQTIHQWPATLVQPVGSPLSLECTVEGTSNPNLYWYRQAAGRGLQLLFYSVGIGQISSEVPQNLSASRPQDRQFILSSKKLLLSDSGFYLCAGTRDLRSPLHFGNGTRLTVT.

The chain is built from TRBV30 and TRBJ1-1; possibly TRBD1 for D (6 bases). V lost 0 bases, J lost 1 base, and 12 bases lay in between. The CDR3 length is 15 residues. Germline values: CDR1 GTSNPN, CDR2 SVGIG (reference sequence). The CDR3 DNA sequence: TGTGCCTGGAGTGTGGGGGGACACAAGAACACTGAAGCTTTCTTT. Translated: CAWSVGGHKNTEAFF.

CDR3 nucleotide sequence: TGCGCCAGCAACCCGGGCCCATCCTCTGGAAACACCATATATTTT. This encodes CASNPGPSSGNTIYF. This chain joins TRBV5-1 and TRBJ1-3; D ambiguous. Germline CDR1 and CDR2: SGHRS and YFSETQ. Trimming removed 6 bases at V and 0 bases at J, with 13 bases between. This CDR3 region has 15 residues. Drawing the rest from reference TRBV5-1 and TRBJ1-3, the complete variable domain is KAGVTQTPRYLIKTRGQQVTLSCSPISGHRSVSWYQQTPGQGLQFLFEYFSETQRNKGNFPGRFSGRQFSNSRSEMNVSTLELGDSALYLCASNPGPSSGNTIYFGEGSWLTVV.

The CDR3 sequence: CASRERDRGSPLHF. The CDR3 DNA reads TGTGCCAGCAGAGAGAGGGACCGGGGCTCACCCCTCCACTTT. This chain joins TRBV28 and TRBJ1-6; a possible D gene is TRBD1 (5 bases). The CDR3 runs to 14 residues. Germline V gene sequence: CDR1 MDHEN, CDR2 SYDVKM. V dropped 6 bases and J dropped 10 bases, with 16 bases sitting between them. Based on the CDR3 plus reference TRBV28 and TRBJ1-6, the full variable domain is DVKVTQSSRYLVKRTGEKVFLECVQDMDHENMFWYRQDPGLGLRLIYFSYDVKMKEKGDIPEGYSVSREKKERFSLILESASTNQTSMYLCASRERDRGSPLHFGNGTRLTVT.

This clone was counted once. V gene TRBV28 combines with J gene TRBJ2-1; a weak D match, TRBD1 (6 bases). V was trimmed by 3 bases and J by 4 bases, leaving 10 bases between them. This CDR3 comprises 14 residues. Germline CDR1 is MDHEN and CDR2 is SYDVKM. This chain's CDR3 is CASSFWTEYNEQFF. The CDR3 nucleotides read TGTGCCAGCAGTTTCTGGACAGAATACAATGAGCAGTTCTTC. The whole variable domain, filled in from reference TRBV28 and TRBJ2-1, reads DVKVTQSSRYLVKRTGEKVFLECVQDMDHENMFWYRQDPGLGLRLIYFSYDVKMKEKGDIPEGYSVSREKKERFSLILESASTNQTSMYLCASSFWTEYNEQFFGPGTRLTVL.

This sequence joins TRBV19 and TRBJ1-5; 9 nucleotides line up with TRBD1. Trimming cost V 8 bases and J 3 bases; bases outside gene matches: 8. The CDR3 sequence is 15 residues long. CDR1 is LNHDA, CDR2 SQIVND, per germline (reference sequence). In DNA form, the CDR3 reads TGTGCCAGTGGCCCGGGACAGGGTAACAATCAGCCCCAGCATTTT. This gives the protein CASGPGQGNNQPQHF.

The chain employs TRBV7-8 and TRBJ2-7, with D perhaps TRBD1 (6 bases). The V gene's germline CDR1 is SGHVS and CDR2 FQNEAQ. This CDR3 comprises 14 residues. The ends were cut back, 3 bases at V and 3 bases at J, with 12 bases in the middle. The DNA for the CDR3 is TGTGCCAGCAGCTTCGGGGACATTAACTACGAGCAGTACTTC. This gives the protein CASSFGDINYEQYF.

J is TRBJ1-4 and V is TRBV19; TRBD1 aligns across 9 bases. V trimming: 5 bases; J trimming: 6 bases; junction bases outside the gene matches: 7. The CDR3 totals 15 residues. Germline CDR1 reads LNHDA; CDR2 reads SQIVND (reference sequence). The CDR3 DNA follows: TGTGCCAGTAGTGTAGGTACAGGGGGCCATGAAAAACTGTTTTTT. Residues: CASSVGTGGHEKLFF.

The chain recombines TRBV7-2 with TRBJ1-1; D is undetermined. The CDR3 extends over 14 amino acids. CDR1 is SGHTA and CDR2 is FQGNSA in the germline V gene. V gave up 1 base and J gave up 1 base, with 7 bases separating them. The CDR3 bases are TGTGCCAGCAGCTTAGGAGGGCAGAACACTGAAGCTTTCTTT. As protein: CASSLGGQNTEAFF.

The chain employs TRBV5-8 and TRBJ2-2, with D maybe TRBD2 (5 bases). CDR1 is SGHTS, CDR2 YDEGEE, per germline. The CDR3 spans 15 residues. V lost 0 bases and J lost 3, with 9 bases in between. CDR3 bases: TGTGCCAGCAGCTTGGGCCGGGGTCACACCGGGGAGCTGTTTTTT. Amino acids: CASSLGRGHTGELFF.

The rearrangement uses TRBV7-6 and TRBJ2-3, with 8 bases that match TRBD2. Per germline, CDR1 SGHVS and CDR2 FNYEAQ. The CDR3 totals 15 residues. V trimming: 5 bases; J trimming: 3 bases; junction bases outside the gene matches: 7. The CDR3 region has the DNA TGTGCCAGCAGCCCACCGGGACTAGTAACAGATACGCAGTATTTT. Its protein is CASSPPGLVTDTQYF.

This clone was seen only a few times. The CDR3 here is CASSLTSGAGELFF. The CDR3 DNA reads as TGTGCCAGCAGTTTAACTAGCGGGGCCGGGGAGCTGTTTTTT. The chain recombines TRBV28 with TRBJ2-2, with 10 bases lining up with TRBD2. This CDR3 has 14 residues. Germline V gene sequence: CDR1 MDHEN, CDR2 SYDVKM. The V segment lost 2 bases and the J segment 6 bases; nucleotides outside the gene matches: 0.

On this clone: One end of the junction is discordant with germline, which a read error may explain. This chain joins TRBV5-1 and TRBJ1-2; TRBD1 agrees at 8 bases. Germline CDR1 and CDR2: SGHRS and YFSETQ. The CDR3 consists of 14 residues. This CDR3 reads CASSDHTGGYGHTF. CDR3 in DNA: TGCGCCAGCAGCGACCATACAGGGGGGTATGGCCACACCTTC.

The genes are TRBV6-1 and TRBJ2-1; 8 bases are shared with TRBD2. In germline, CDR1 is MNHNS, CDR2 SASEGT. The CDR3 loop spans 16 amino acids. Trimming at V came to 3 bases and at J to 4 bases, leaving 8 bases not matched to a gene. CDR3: CASSESLAGTYNEQFF. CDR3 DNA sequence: TGTGCCAGCAGTGAGAGTCTAGCGGGTACTTACAATGAGCAGTTCTTC.

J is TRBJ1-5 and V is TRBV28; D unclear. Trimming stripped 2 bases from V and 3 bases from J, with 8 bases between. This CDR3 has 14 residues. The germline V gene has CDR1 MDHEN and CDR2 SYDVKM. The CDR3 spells CASSLVGSNQPQHF. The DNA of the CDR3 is TGTGCCAGCAGTTTAGTAGGGTCCAATCAGCCCCAGCATTTT.

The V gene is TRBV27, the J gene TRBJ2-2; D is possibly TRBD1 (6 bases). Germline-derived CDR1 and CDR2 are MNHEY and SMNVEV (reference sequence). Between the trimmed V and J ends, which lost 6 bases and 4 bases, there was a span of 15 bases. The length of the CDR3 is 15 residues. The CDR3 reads CASRRLDSRTGELFF. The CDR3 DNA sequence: TGTGCCAGCAGACGATTGGACAGCCGCACCGGGGAGCTGTTTTTT.

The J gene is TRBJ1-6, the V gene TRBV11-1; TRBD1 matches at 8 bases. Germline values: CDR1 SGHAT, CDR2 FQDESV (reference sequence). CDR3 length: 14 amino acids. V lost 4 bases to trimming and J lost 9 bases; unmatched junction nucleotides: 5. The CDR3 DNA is TGTGCCAGCAGCTCTGGACAGGGCGGTTCACCCCTCCACTTT. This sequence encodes CASSSGQGGSPLHF.

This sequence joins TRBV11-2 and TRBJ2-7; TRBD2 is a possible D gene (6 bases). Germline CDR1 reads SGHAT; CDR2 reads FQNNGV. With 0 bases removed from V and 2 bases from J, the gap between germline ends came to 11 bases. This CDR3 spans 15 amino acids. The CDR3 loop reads CASSLEALATYEQYF. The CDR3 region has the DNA TGTGCCAGCAGCTTAGAAGCCCTAGCGACCTACGAGCAGTACTTC.

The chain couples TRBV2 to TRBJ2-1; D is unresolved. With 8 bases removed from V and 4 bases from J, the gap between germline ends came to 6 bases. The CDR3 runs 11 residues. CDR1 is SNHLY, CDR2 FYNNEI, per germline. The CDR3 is CASLGYNEQFF. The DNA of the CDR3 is TGTGCCAGCTTGGGATACAATGAGCAGTTCTTC.

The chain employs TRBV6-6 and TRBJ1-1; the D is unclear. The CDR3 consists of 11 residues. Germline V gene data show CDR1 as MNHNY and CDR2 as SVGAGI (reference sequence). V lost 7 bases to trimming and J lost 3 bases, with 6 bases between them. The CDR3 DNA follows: TGTGCCAGCATTGGGGACACTGAAGCTTTCTTT. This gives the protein CASIGDTEAFF.

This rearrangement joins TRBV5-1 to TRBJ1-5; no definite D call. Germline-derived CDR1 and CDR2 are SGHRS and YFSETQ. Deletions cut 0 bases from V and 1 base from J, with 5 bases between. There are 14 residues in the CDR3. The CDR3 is CASSLGVSNQPQHF. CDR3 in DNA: TGCGCCAGCAGCTTGGGGGTGAGCAATCAGCCCCAGCATTTT.

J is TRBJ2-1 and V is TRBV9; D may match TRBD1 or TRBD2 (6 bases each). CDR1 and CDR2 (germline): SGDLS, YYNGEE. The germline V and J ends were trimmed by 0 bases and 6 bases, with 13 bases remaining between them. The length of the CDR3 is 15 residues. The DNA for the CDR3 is TGTGCCAGCAGCGTAGTCGGGGGCTTGGGCAATGAGCAGTTCTTC. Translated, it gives CASSVVGGLGNEQFF.

This CDR3 reads CASSLGRPTGELFF. The CDR3 DNA reads as TGTGCCAGCAGCTTGGGGCGCCCCACCGGGGAGCTGTTTTTT. The rearrangement joins TRBV5-6 to TRBJ2-2, with D hard to call. V was cut by 0 bases and J by 4 bases, with 7 bases left in between. This CDR3 region has 14 residues. Germline assignment: CDR1 SGHDT and CDR2 YYEEEE.

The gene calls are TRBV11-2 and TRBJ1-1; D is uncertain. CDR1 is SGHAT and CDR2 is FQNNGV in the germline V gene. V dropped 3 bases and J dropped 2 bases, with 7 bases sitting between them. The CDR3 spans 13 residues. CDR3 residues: CASSFGLNTEAFF. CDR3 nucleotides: TGTGCCAGCAGCTTCGGTCTAAACACTGAAGCTTTCTTT.